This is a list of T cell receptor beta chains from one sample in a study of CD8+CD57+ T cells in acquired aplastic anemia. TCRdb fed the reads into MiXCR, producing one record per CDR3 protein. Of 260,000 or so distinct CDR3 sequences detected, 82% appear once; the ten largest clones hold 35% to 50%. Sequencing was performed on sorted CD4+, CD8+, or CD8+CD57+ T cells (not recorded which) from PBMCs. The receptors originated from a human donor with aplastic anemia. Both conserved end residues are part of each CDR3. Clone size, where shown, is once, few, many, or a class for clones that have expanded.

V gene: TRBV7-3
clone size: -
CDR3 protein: CASSLDNGVTEAFFF

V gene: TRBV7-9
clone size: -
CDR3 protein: CASSFGGSGYF

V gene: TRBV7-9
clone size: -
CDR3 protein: CASSVQGWGGREAFF

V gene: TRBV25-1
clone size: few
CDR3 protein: CASRERASRGALYNEQFF

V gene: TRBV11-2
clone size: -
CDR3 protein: CASSLTLYGGTQYF

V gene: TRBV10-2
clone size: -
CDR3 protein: CASSEWTAEEQYF

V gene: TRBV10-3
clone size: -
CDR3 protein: CAISPGRYEQYF

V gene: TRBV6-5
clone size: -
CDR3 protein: CASSYSGTSNYGYTF

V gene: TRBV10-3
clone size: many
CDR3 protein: CAISESGTKISGYTF

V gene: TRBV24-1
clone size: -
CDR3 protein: CATSLGNTEAFF

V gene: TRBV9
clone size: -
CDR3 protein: CASSEGGSWGATVLTF

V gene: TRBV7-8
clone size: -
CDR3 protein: CATSLTGGPETQYF

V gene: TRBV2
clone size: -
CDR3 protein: CVSSRQAGGHF

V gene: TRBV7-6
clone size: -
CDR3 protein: CASSLVGGPAGQYF

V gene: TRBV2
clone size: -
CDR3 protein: CASSDGGPHEQYF

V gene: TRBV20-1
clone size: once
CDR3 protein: CSASRWAGKNEQYF

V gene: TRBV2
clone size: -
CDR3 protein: CASSVREAQPQHF

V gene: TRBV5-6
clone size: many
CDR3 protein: CASSLGEGNGQDEQFF

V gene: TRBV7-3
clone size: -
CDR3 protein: CASSQAYTWQATHF

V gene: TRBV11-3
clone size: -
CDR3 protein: CASSLELAGLDYGYTF

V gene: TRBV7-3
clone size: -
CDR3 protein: CASSLNGGPLFFGYTF

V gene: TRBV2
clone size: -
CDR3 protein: CASSDGGAATKQYF

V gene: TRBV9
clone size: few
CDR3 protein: CASSDGSDTPYFF

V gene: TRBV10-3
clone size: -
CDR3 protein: CAISEGTQSNQPQHF

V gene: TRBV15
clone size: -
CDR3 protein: CASGSGGAHAQYF

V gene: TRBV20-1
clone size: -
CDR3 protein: CSVKRRAQPQHF

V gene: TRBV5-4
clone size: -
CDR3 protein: CASSLTLAGGETRYF

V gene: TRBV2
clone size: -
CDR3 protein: CASGLAGTDTTQYF